These 8 T cell receptor beta chains were all obtained from the same sample, sequenced in a study of beta chain features in type 1 diabetes. Study-level results: Shortening of TCRB CDR3s, moderate but significant, appeared in all four CD4+ subsets of Type 1 diabetes patients.

Every bit of the isolated RNA underwent reverse transcription, so sequencing read expressed TCRB transcripts. Some clones are missing from TCRdb's copy, which holds only in-frame ones; the method was immunoSEQ multiplex PCR. This table has 150,000 to 170,000 clones, approximately 10% appearing once. The antigens these receptors bind are not known. The sample consisted of central memory CD4+ T cells from blood. The receptors shown here come from a man aged 30 to 45 with type 1 diabetes.

This clone showed up just a few times. The rearrangement links TRBV27 to TRBJ1-1, with D unclear. This CDR3 region has 13 residues. Germline V lookup: CDR1 MNHEY, CDR2 SMNVEV (reference sequence). The germline V and J ends were trimmed by 5 bases and 4 bases, with 11 bases remaining between them. The CDR3 sequence: CASSPSGSTEAFF. The CDR3 region has the DNA TGTGCCAGCAGTCCCTCGGGGAGCACTGAAGCTTTCTTT.

This clone has a handful of counts. V usage is TRBV29-1 and J usage is TRBJ2-2; maybe TRBD1 (5 bases). This CDR3 comprises 13 residues. V was clipped by 6 bases and J by 8 bases, with 16 bases between them. Looked up from germline, CDR1 is SQVTM and CDR2 is ANQGSEA. DNA for the CDR3: TGCAGCGTCGTGGTTGGGGCAGGTGGGGAGCTGTTTTTT. This encodes CSVVVGAGGELFF.

This clone has a handful of counts. The chain joins TRBV18 to TRBJ2-7; D is perhaps TRBD1 (6 bases). Trimming left V 5 bases short and J 2 bases short, with 13 bases between. CDR1 and CDR2 (germline): KGHSH, LQKENI. This CDR3 region has 14 residues. The CDR3 protein is CASSSGTRTYEQYF. For the CDR3, the DNA is TGTGCCAGCTCATCCGGGACACGCACCTACGAGCAGTACTTC.

J is TRBJ2-5 and V is TRBV7-9; a possible D gene is TRBD1 (5 bases). The germline gives CDR1 SEHNR, CDR2 FQNEAQ (reference sequence). The length of the CDR3 is 13 residues. V was cut by 3 bases and J by 3 bases, with 8 bases left in between. The CDR3: CASSLVGEETQYF. As DNA, the CDR3 is TGTGCCAGCAGCTTGGTAGGGGAAGAGACCCAGTACTTC.

The chain joins TRBV6-6 to TRBJ1-5; maybe TRBD1 (6 bases). This CDR3 comprises 13 residues. The germline V and J ends were trimmed by 7 bases and 5 bases, with 12 bases remaining between them. Germline V CDR1 and CDR2: MNHNY, SVGAGI (reference sequence). CDR3 amino acids: CASTDRTDQPQHF. Written as DNA, the CDR3 is TGTGCCAGCACAGACAGGACGGATCAGCCCCAGCATTTT.

V is TRBV28 and J is TRBJ1-2; D is ambiguous. The CDR3 is 11 residues long. Looked up from germline, CDR1 is MDHEN and CDR2 is SYDVKM. Trimming removed 7 bases at V and 5 bases at J, with 8 bases between. In DNA, the CDR3 is TGTGCCAGCAACACGGGTTATGGCTACACCTTC. It yields the protein CASNTGYGYTF.

This clone was recorded a few times. The chain is built from TRBV5-1 and TRBJ2-1; 9 bases align to TRBD2. V trimming: 5 bases; J trimming: 3 bases; junction bases outside the gene matches: 3. Germline V gene data show CDR1 as SGHRS and CDR2 as YFSETQ. The CDR3 consists of 14 residues. The CDR3 DNA follows: TGCGCCAGCAGTTCTAGCGGGATCTACAATGAGCAGTTCTTC. The encoded protein is CASSSSGIYNEQFF.

This clone was observed a handful of times. The CDR3 DNA is TGTGCCAGCAGTCCCCAGGGTTCTGAGTCCTACGAGCAGTACTTC. Translated, it gives CASSPQGSESYEQYF. The rearrangement uses TRBV5-4 and TRBJ2-7, with D maybe TRBD1 (5 bases). The V and J ends lost 5 bases and 1 base respectively, with 16 bases between them. Germline V gene lookup returns CDR1 SGHNT and CDR2 YYREEE (reference sequence). This CDR3 region has 15 residues.